This T cell receptor beta chain comes out of a study of vaccination and CD4 T cells after COVID-19. The CDR3 has 15 amino acids. The germline V gene has CDR1 SGHTA and CDR2 FQGNSA. V was cut by 1 base and J by 2 bases, with 11 bases left in between. Noted treatment: 10-day PBMC culture with coronavirus spike peptide pools or control peptides (ViraFEST assay). Note on this clonotype: The antigen is unknown.

Cultured CD4+ T-cell DNA underwent Oncomine TCR Beta short-read sequencing. TCRdb processed the PCR reads anew with MiXCR; each CDR3 protein has one entry. Of fewer than 20,000 distinct CDR3 sequences in the sample, about 39% were seen once. The rearrangement joins TRBV7-2 to TRBJ1-1; D remains unclear. The sequence was obtained from a human donor who had recovered from COVID-19. This specimen was CD4+ T cells from blood, cultured in vitro, taken after SARS-CoV-2 vaccination. The CDR3 spells CASSLEATTNTEAFF. CDR3 nucleotide sequence: TGTGCCAGCAGCTTAGAAGCCACGACCAACACTGAAGCTTTCTTT.